The 18 T cell receptor beta chains given below trace back to one sample, sequenced in a study of CD8+ T cells in alopecia areata. Reverse transcribed after extraction, RNA yielded cDNA as the sequencing template. Profiling relied on immunoSEQ multiplex PCR, and the TCRdb table lists in-frame clones only, not all of them. The sample holds over 100,000 clones, approximately 49% seen once. Specimen: CD8+ T cells sorted from blood, collected at week 0. The source of these receptors is a human donor with alopecia areata.

The J gene is TRBJ2-2, the V gene TRBV7-8, with 8 positions matching TRBD1. V dropped 6 bases and J dropped 8; count of bases not matched to a gene: 5. The CDR3 covers 13 residues. CDR1 is SGHVS, CDR2 FQNEAQ, per germline. The CDR3 sequence: CASRVDRVGELFF. For the CDR3, the DNA is TGTGCCAGCAGGGTGGACAGGGTGGGGGAGCTGTTTTTT. Full variable domain (rest looked up from reference TRBV7-8 and TRBJ2-2): GAGVSQSPRYKVAKRGQDVALRCDPISGHVSLFWYQQALGQGPEFLTYFQNEAQLDKSGLPSDRFFAERPEGSVSTLKIQRTQQEDSAVYLCASRVDRVGELFFGEGSRLTVL.

This clone was found once. The rearrangement links TRBV4-1 to TRBJ2-1; 7 bases agree with TRBD2. After removal of 0 bases from V and 10 bases from J, the junction contained 12 bases not matched to a gene. This CDR3 spans 16 amino acids. Germline V lookup: CDR1 MGHRA, CDR2 YSYEKL. CDR3 amino acids: CASSQERGLAATEQFF. The CDR3 DNA reads TGCGCCAGCAGCCAAGAACGAGGGCTAGCGGCCACCGAGCAGTTCTTC.

The chain joins TRBV5-6 to TRBJ2-7; perhaps D is TRBD1 or TRBD2 (6 bases each). V dropped 0 bases and J dropped 1 base, with 14 bases sitting between them. Germline lookup yields CDR1 SGHDT and CDR2 YYEEEE. The CDR3 has 16 residues. This CDR3 is CASSLVVWGASYEQYF. As DNA, the CDR3 is TGTGCCAGCAGCTTGGTGGTATGGGGGGCGTCCTACGAGCAGTACTTC.

The rearrangement joins TRBV19 to TRBJ2-7, with D perhaps matching TRBD1 (6 bases). Between the trimmed V and J ends, which lost 10 bases and 1 base, there was a span of 8 bases. Looked up from germline, CDR1 is LNHDA and CDR2 is SQIVND (reference sequence). The CDR3 has 11 amino acids. CDR3 loop: CATGTSYEQYF. In DNA form, the CDR3 reads TGTGCCACCGGGACATCCTACGAGCAGTACTTC.

The genes are TRBV25-1 and TRBJ2-3, with D possibly being TRBD1 or TRBD2 (6 bases each). The CDR3 has 13 residues. V lost 5 bases and J lost 5, with 11 bases in between. Germline CDR1 is MGHDK and CDR2 is SYGVNS. CDR3 amino acids: CASSLGGIDTQYF. In DNA form, the CDR3 reads TGTGCCAGCAGTTTAGGGGGGATAGATACGCAGTATTTT.

The CDR3 DNA follows: TGTGCCAGCGGACTACAGGGGGCTTACGAGCAGTACTTC. Its protein product is CASGLQGAYEQYF. The V call is TRBV27, the J call TRBJ2-7; TRBD1 matches 9 bases. The CDR3 is 13 amino acids. V shed 8 bases and J 4 bases; nucleotides not matched to a gene: 6. Looked up from germline, CDR1 is MNHEY and CDR2 is SMNVEV (reference sequence).

The DNA for the CDR3 is TGTGCCAGCAGCGCCCAGTCAGACGGGTCTAACTATGGCTACACCTTC. The encoded protein is CASSAQSDGSNYGYTF. The J gene is TRBJ1-2, the V gene TRBV9; D gene unclear. This CDR3 is 16 amino acids long. V was shortened by 3 bases and J by 0 bases, with 15 bases between the two germline ends. Germline V lookup: CDR1 SGDLS, CDR2 YYNGEE.

This clone has only one observation. This rearrangement joins TRBV5-1 to TRBJ1-2, with TRBD1 matching over 10 bases. V was clipped by 2 bases and J by 5 bases; unmatched bases: 6. The CDR3 runs to 15 residues. Germline assignment: CDR1 SGHRS and CDR2 YFSETQ. The DNA of the CDR3 is TGCGCCAGCAGCTTCTTGACAGGGGGCGAATATGGCTACACCTTC. This gives the protein CASSFLTGGEYGYTF.

The gene calls are TRBV5-1 and TRBJ2-2; TRBD1 might be the D (6 bases). The length of the CDR3 is 16 residues. From germline, CDR1 is SGHRS and CDR2 YFSETQ. The V and J ends lost 2 bases and 3 bases respectively, with 14 bases between them. CDR3 DNA sequence: TGCGCCAGCAGCTTTCCAGGGGAAGTCGACACCGGGGAGCTGTTTTTT. The encoded protein is CASSFPGEVDTGELFF.

The chain carries TRBV30 and TRBJ2-7; the D is unclear. V lost 2 bases and J 4 bases, leaving 6 bases between the germline ends. CDR3 length: 11 amino acids. Germline V CDR1 and CDR2: GTSNPN, SVGIG (reference sequence). CDR3 DNA: TGTGCCTGGAGTTATAGTTACGAGCAGTACTTC. Its translation is CAWSYSYEQYF.

The V call is TRBV5-1, the J call TRBJ1-1, with 7 bases fitting TRBD1. The V segment lost 0 bases and the J segment 5 bases; nucleotides outside the gene matches: 4. The CDR3 spans 14 residues. Germline CDR1 reads SGHRS; CDR2 reads YFSETQ. The DNA for the CDR3 is TGCGCCAGCAGCTTGGGACAGGGCGGGACTGAAGCTTTCTTT. Translating gives CASSLGQGGTEAFF.

Only a few counts were recorded for this clone. The rearrangement joins TRBV19 to TRBJ1-1; maybe TRBD1 (5 bases). The CDR3 contains 12 residues. With 5 bases removed from V and 3 bases from J, the gap between germline ends came to 7 bases. Germline-derived CDR1 and CDR2 are LNHDA and SQIVND (reference sequence). The CDR3 DNA reads as TGTGCCAGTAGTCGGGGCTACACTGAAGCTTTCTTT. Protein product: CASSRGYTEAFF. The full variable domain, with the rest looked up from reference TRBV19 and TRBJ1-1, is DGGITQSPKYLFRKEGQNVTLSCEQNLNHDAMYWYRQDPGQGLRLIYYSQIVNDFQKGDIAEGYSVSREKKESFPLTVTSAQKNPTAFYLCASSRGYTEAFFGQGTRLTVV.

The rearrangement links TRBV9 to TRBJ2-7, with a tentative D call TRBD1 (5 bases). Germline V CDR1 and CDR2: SGDLS, YYNGEE. The CDR3 consists of 14 residues. With 0 bases removed from V and 7 bases from J, the gap between germline ends came to 14 bases. Written as DNA, the CDR3 is TGTGCCAGCAGCGTAGCGACAGACTTCTGGGAGCAGTACTTC. Residues: CASSVATDFWEQYF.

Only a few counts were recorded for this clone. This rearrangement joins TRBV7-3 to TRBJ2-6; TRBD1 matches at 7 bases. The CDR3 sequence is 19 residues long. In germline, CDR1 is SGHTA, CDR2 FQGTGA. The trim removed 5 bases at V and 0 bases at J, leaving 13 bases unmatched. The CDR3 sequence: CASSLFHKGQISGANVLTF. As DNA, the CDR3 is TGTGCCAGCAGCCTCTTCCACAAGGGACAGATCTCTGGGGCCAACGTCCTGACTTTC.

Notes on this clone: A much larger clone differs by one base, so this may be a read error. The chain couples TRBV7-3 to TRBJ2-1, with D unclear. Deletions cut 2 bases from V and 9 bases from J, with 5 bases between. CDR3 length: 11 amino acids. The germline CDR1 and CDR2 sequences are SGHTA and FQGTGA. The CDR3 DNA reads TGTGCCAGCAGCTTAGGTCCTGAGCAGTTCTTC. It specifies CASSLGPEQFF. The full variable domain, its missing parts supplied by reference TRBV7-3 and TRBJ2-1, is GAGVSQTPSNKVTEKGKYVELRCDPISGHTALYWYRQSLGQGPEFLIYFQGTGAADDSGLPNDRFFAVRPEGSVSTLKIQRTERGDSAVYLCASSLGPEQFFGPGTRLTVL.

This clone was seen more than once but under ten times. The chain has TRBV6-1 and TRBJ2-3, with D perhaps given as TRBD1 or TRBD2 (6 bases each). V was trimmed by 3 bases and J by 0 bases, leaving 10 bases between them. The CDR3 has 15 residues. The germline V gene has CDR1 MNHNS and CDR2 SASEGT. CDR3 sequence (DNA): TGTGCCAGCAGTGACGGGGGCTCTAGCACAGATACGCAGTATTTT. This encodes CASSDGGSSTDTQYF.

In this sample, this clone turned up a few times. The chain has TRBV5-1 and TRBJ2-7; no clear D gene. V dropped 0 bases and J dropped 3 bases, with 7 bases sitting between them. Germline V CDR1 and CDR2: SGHRS, YFSETQ. The CDR3 is 13 amino acids. DNA of the CDR3: TGCGCCAGCAGCTTGGGCGTGAACTACGAGCAGTACTTC. It codes for CASSLGVNYEQYF. Full variable domain (rest looked up from reference TRBV5-1 and TRBJ2-7): KAGVTQTPRYLIKTRGQQVTLSCSPISGHRSVSWYQQTPGQGLQFLFEYFSETQRNKGNFPGRFSGRQFSNSRSEMNVSTLELGDSALYLCASSLGVNYEQYFGPGTRLTVT.

The V and J genes are TRBV7-9 and TRBJ2-5, with 11 nucleotides matching TRBD2. The CDR3 runs 16 residues. Germline values: CDR1 SEHNR, CDR2 FQNEAQ (reference sequence). Trimming took 5 bases from V and 5 from J; bases not matched to a gene: 10. The CDR3 sequence is CASSRGLAVRQETQYF. For the CDR3, the DNA is TGTGCCAGCAGCCGGGGACTAGCGGTCCGGCAGGAGACCCAGTACTTC.